These 10 T cell receptor beta chains were sequenced from one sample in a study of shared clonotypes between healthy human individuals (dated by TCRdb to 2020 to 2021). Libraries were made using the immunoSEQ multiplex PCR assay. TCRdb re-hosts the immuneACCESS table, in-frame sequences only. Its copies lack some clones; in the studies checked, an unresolved V gene accounts for under half of them, and the cause for the rest is not known. This sample gives around 500,000 clones in total; less than 80% of them show up just once. 10% to 15% of the sample rests with the top ten. Sequencing used PBMCs. The receptors originated from a woman aged 40-49 years in good health. Some clones in this sample may be carry-over from other donors' samples.

The chain joins TRBV7-9 to TRBJ2-5; D not resolved. CDR3 length equals 13 residues. Germline CDR1 is SEHNR and CDR2 is FQNEAQ (reference sequence). Trimming took 1 base from V and 5 from J, leaving 8 bases between them. CDR3 protein: CASSLDVLETQYF. CDR3 coding DNA: TGTGCCAGCAGCTTAGACGTATTGGAGACCCAGTACTTC.

This sequence joins TRBV27 and TRBJ2-5; a weak D match, TRBD1 (5 bases). In germline, CDR1 is MNHEY, CDR2 SMNVEV (reference sequence). Trimming removed 6 bases from V and 7 bases from J, with 27 bases in between. The CDR3 covers 17 residues. The CDR3 spells CASSLQGASRPLGTQYF. CDR3 bases: TGTGCCAGCAGCCTCCAAGGGGCTAGTCGACCTCTCGGGACCCAGTACTTC.

The gene calls are TRBV19 and TRBJ2-1, with D unresolved. Per the germline V gene, CDR1 is LNHDA and CDR2 is SQIVND (reference sequence). The CDR3 is 13 residues long. Between the trimmed V and J ends, which lost 1 base and 10 bases, there was a span of 11 bases. The CDR3 is CASSIVNSREQFF. The CDR3, as DNA: TGTGCCAGTAGTATAGTTAATAGCAGGGAGCAGTTCTTC. Using reference TRBV19 and TRBJ2-1 for the parts outside the CDR3, the full variable domain is DGGITQSPKYLFRKEGQNVTLSCEQNLNHDAMYWYRQDPGQGLRLIYYSQIVNDFQKGDIAEGYSVSREKKESFPLTVTSAQKNPTAFYLCASSIVNSREQFFGPGTRLTVL.

In nucleotides, the CDR3 is TGTGCCAGCAGCTCGCCCGGGACAGGGTGGCATACGCAGTATTTT. This encodes CASSSPGTGWHTQYF. V and J are TRBV5-6 and TRBJ2-3; 9 bases are shared with TRBD1. The CDR3 has 15 residues. After removal of 3 bases from V and 7 bases from J, the junction contained 9 bases not matched to a gene. Germline values: CDR1 SGHDT, CDR2 YYEEEE.

The J gene is TRBJ1-1, the V gene TRBV6-1; no firm D call. Trimming cost V 2 bases and J 3 bases, with 7 bases left between them. The CDR3 loop spans 13 amino acids. The germline CDR1 and CDR2 sequences are MNHNS and SASEGT. The CDR3 protein is CASSELGYTEAFF. CDR3 bases: TGTGCCAGCAGTGAATTGGGGTACACTGAAGCTTTCTTT.

Comments on this clone: One base separates it from a far larger clone, so it is likely a read error. The same CDR3 can be traced to other DNA sequences in this sample. In DNA form, the CDR3 reads TGTGCCAGCAGCCTTCGACTGTACGGCTACACCTTC. Amino acid sequence: CASSLRLYGYTF. The V and J genes are TRBV28 and TRBJ1-2; D not certain. CDR3 size: 12 residues. V lost 6 bases to trimming and J lost 8 bases, with 13 bases between them. Germline-derived CDR1 and CDR2 are MDHEN and SYDVKM.

The chain employs TRBV5-1 and TRBJ2-7, with 8 bases identical to TRBD2. The CDR3 covers 15 residues. V was pared by 7 bases and J by 4 bases, with 13 bases of the junction left unmatched. Germline V gene sequence: CDR1 SGHRS, CDR2 YFSETQ. The CDR3 region is CASRPRVAGSYEQYF. The CDR3 bases are TGCGCCAGCCGCCCGCGAGTAGCGGGATCTTACGAGCAGTACTTC.

J is TRBJ1-1 and V is TRBV15; D remains unclear. V was trimmed by 3 bases and J by 1 base, leaving 12 bases between them. This CDR3 region has 15 residues. The germline V gene has CDR1 LNHNV and CDR2 YYDKDF (reference sequence). CDR3 amino acids: CATSSRRRTNTEAFF. CDR3 bases: TGTGCCACCAGCAGTCGACGGAGAACGAACACTGAAGCTTTCTTT. Full variable domain (missing parts from reference TRBV15 and TRBJ1-1): DAMVIQNPRYQVTQFGKPVTLSCSQTLNHNVMYWYQQKSSQAPKLLFHYYDKDFNNEADTPDNFQSRRPNTSFCFLDIRSPGLGDTAMYLCATSSRRRTNTEAFFGQGTRLTVV.

V gene TRBV5-1 combines with J gene TRBJ2-1, with TRBD2 matching 7 bases. Trimming at V came to 0 bases and at J to 5 bases, leaving 14 bases not matched to a gene. The CDR3 is made up of 18 amino acids. The germline V gene encodes CDR1 SGHRS and CDR2 YFSETQ. In DNA, the CDR3 is TGCGCCAGCAGCTTGGGAGGGTTGGGAGCGGGGAATGACAATGAGCAGTTCTTC. This encodes CASSLGGLGAGNDNEQFF.

For this clone: The germline gene is not matched at one end of the junction; a read error may be the cause. This rearrangement joins TRBV5-4 to TRBJ1-3; unclear D gene. The germline V gene has CDR1 SGHNT and CDR2 YYREEE (reference sequence). There are 14 residues in the CDR3. This CDR3 is CASSLAGRGNTVYF. The CDR3 coding sequence is TGTGCCAGCAGCTTGGCCGGGCGGGGAAACACCGTATATTTT.